Below, one TCR beta chain is given with its context. This sample is drawn from a study of T cells after yellow fever vaccination. Study overall: Fractions of low cell number were prepared using SMART-Seq v4 Ultra Low Input.

A single record per CDR3 protein comes from TCRdb applying MiXCR to the 5' RACE reads. The sample contains 350,000 to 550,000 distinct CDR3 sequences, around 19% of which appear only once. This CDR3 region has 17 residues. V lost 8 bases and J lost 2; bases outside the gene matches: 13. Germline V gene sequence: CDR1 SGHAT, CDR2 FQNNGV. The TCR was taken from a man in his late teens or twenties who received the YFV17D yellow fever vaccine. The source was PBMCs, collected before the yellow fever booster vaccination. The chain links TRBV11-2 to TRBJ1-5; TRBD1 agrees at 9 bases. The CDR3 sequence: CASSRGQGSSGNQPQHF. Here the CDR3 DNA reads TGTGCCAGCTCCAGGGGACAGGGAAGCAGTGGCAATCAGCCCCAGCATTTT.